The rows below give T cell receptor beta chains drawn from one sample of a study of beta chain features in type 1 diabetes. The data were produced by immunoSEQ multiplex PCR, yet TCRdb's version contains in-frame clones alone and is incomplete. The table has over 700,000 clones, 15% to 20% seen once. Sequenced: naive CD4+ T cells from blood. All receptors derive from a woman under 30 in good health. Each CDR3 is given with its conserved first and last residue. D genes are given only for firm matches. Clone size appears in some rows only: once, few, many, or a class for an expanded clone.

abundance	v_gene	d_gene	j_gene	CDR3aa	CDR3nt
few	TRBV5-1	TRBD1	TRBJ2-1	CASSLGDGTGIYNEQFF	TGCGCCAGCAGCTTGGGGGATGGGACAGGTATATACAATGAGCAGTTCTTC
-	TRBV7-8	-	TRBJ2-7	CASSFTKAEGHYEQYF	TGTGCCAGCAGCTTCACCAAGGCAGAAGGGCACTACGAGCAGTACTTC
few	TRBV7-9	-	TRBJ1-1	CASSRQSLTTEAFF	TGTGCCAGCAGCCGACAGAGCCTGACCACTGAAGCTTTCTTT
-	TRBV19	-	TRBJ2-3	CASTNPSTDTQYF	TGTGCCAGTACGAACCCTAGCACAGATACGCAGTATTTT
few	TRBV2	-	TRBJ2-4	CASADVLDIQYF	TGTGCCAGCGCCGACGTGCTGGACATTCAGTACTTC
few	TRBV28	-	TRBJ1-5	CASSLRAVLQPQHF	TGTGCCAGCAGCCTTAGGGCAGTCCTCCAGCCCCAGCATTTT
-	TRBV4-1	TRBD2	TRBJ2-5	CASSQVPTGGFQETQYF	TGCGCCAGCAGCCAAGTCCCTACGGGGGGTTTCCAAGAGACCCAGTACTTC
few	TRBV9	TRBD1	TRBJ1-1	CASSAWDRGGVAFF	TGTGCCAGCAGCGCCTGGGACAGGGGAGGAGTAGCTTTCTTT
-	TRBV14	TRBD2	TRBJ2-1	CASSHLGSGNYNEQFF	TGTGCCAGCAGCCATCTGGGTAGCGGGAATTACAATGAGCAGTTCTTC
-	TRBV5-8	TRBD1	TRBJ2-1	CASSQGTATYNEQFF	TGTGCCAGCAGCCAAGGGACAGCGACTTACAATGAGCAGTTCTTC
few	TRBV5-4	-	TRBJ2-3	CASSLNRVDTQYF	TGTGCCAGCAGCTTGAACAGGGTGGATACGCAGTATTTT
-	TRBV11-1	TRBD1	TRBJ2-5	CASSFTDRGETQYF	TGTGCCAGCAGCTTCACGGACAGGGGAGAGACCCAGTACTTC
few	TRBV4-2	TRBD2	TRBJ2-1	CASSQEGTSGSYEQFF	TGTGCCAGCAGCCAAGAAGGGACTAGCGGGAGCTATGAGCAGTTCTTC
-	TRBV23-1	-	TRBJ1-5	CASSQLDTRGSNQPQHF	TGCGCCAGCAGTCAATTAGACACGCGGGGTAGCAATCAGCCCCAGCATTTT
few	TRBV10-3	-	TRBJ2-1	CAISESGGINEQFF	TGTGCCATCAGTGAGTCGGGAGGAATCAATGAGCAGTTCTTC
-	TRBV7-2	TRBD2	TRBJ2-7	CASSRTTFAGGLPYEQYF	TGTGCCAGCAGCCGAACAACATTTGCGGGAGGGCTTCCCTACGAGCAGTACTTC
-	TRBV30	TRBD2	TRBJ2-1	CAWRLAGNNLF	TGTGCCTGGAGACTAGCGGGAAACAATCTCTTC
-	TRBV28	-	TRBJ2-3	CATRERTDTQYF	TGTGCCACGAGGGAACGCACAGATACGCAGTATTTT
few	TRBV7-6	-	TRBJ2-1	CASSPHSRLEDNEQFF	TGTGCCAGCAGCCCACACTCCCGACTAGAGGACAATGAGCAGTTCTTC
-	TRBV11-2	TRBD1	TRBJ2-7	CASSLDNRGPYEQYF	TGTGCCAGCAGCTTAGATAATAGGGGGCCCTACGAGCAGTACTTC